This record looks at one T cell receptor beta chain sequence and its context. Its target is not known. These data come from a study of T cell responses to AZD1222 COVID-19 vaccine. Overall study: Second doses were pooled across both intervals (about 4 or about 12 weeks). Broader study findings: It should be noted that donors were predominantly white British and more often female, and clonal diversity was possibly underestimated. Sampling that yielded the repertoires occurred only after the peak T cell response. Only a handful of AZD1222 recipients, more than 5 in all, had baseline seropositivity.

The repertoire was sequenced with immunoSEQ multiplex PCR; TCRdb's copy has only in-frame clones and lacks some. Altogether 150,000 to 180,000 clones are present, over 85% being singletons, with the ten largest covering around 18%. The CDR3 consists of 15 residues. CDR1 is SGHAT and CDR2 is FQDESV in the germline V gene (reference sequence). Germline trimming cut 3 bases from V and 6 bases from J; bases unmatched to any gene: 5. The clonotype originates from an adult in good health. The chain employs TRBV11-1 and TRBJ2-3; 11 bases are shared with TRBD1. Sequencing used peripheral blood, obtained on day 0 of AZD1222 vaccination. Written as DNA, the CDR3 is TGTGCCAGCAGCTTTGGACAGGGGGCAAGGGATACGCAGTATTTT. Translation: CASSFGQGARDTQYF. Variable domain in full (rest from reference TRBV11-1 and TRBJ2-3): EAEVAQSPRYKITEKSQAVAFWCDPISGHATLYWYRQILGQGPELLVQFQDESVVDDSQLPKDRFSAERLKGVDSTLKIQPAELGDSAMYLCASSFGQGARDTQYFGPGTRLTVL.